This T cell receptor (beta chain) was profiled in a study of cytomegalovirus exposure and HLA in healthy donors. The overall study: There were 65 million to 85 million unique TCRs (from HLA-typed donors) in an early data release. Overall study results and limits: Rarity characterized most TCR sequences, yet some public TCRs appeared in many donors. Analysis was performed later, and it showed HLA-associated TCR beta chains to be more clonally expanded than equally common others.

For this clone: Its antigen remains unknown.

Trimming removed 4 bases from V and 2 bases from J, with 14 bases in between. Germline V gene lookup returns CDR1 SQVTM and CDR2 ANQGSEA. The CDR3 spans 14 residues. Primers for the PCR totalled 60 Vbeta and 13 Jbeta. Profiling relied on immunoSEQ multiplex PCR, and the TCRdb table lists in-frame clones only, not all of them. This sample has 190,000 or so clones, with approximately 79% found just once. This receptor was taken from a girl aged 5-17 years in good health and CMV-seropositive. The specimen was PBMCs. The V and J genes are TRBV29-1 and TRBJ2-5; TRBD1 might be the D (6 bases). In nucleotides, the CDR3 is TGCAGCGTTGTCCGGGACACGATGCAAGAGACCCAGTACTTC. Translated, it gives CSVVRDTMQETQYF.